Listed below are T cell receptor beta chains from one sample, sequenced in a study of blood T cell repertoires in COVID-19. The protocol was immunoSEQ multiplex PCR, while the TCRdb copy is restricted to in-frame clones and leaves out a portion. The top ten clones hold almost 4.5% of a sample with some 99,000 clones, 60% to 85% of them seen once. The specimen was peripheral blood. The receptors shown here come from a human donor in a cohort sampled during active or convalescent COVID-19. CDR3s include the opening cysteine and the closing phenylalanine or tryptophan. A D gene is named only where the DNA matches it firmly. Clone size is shown for a subset of rows, as once, few, many or a class of expanded clone.

.	TRBV5-4	TRBJ2-2	TRBD2	CASSSGLITGELFF
once	TRBV5-1	TRBJ2-3	TRBD2	CASSRVAGPFADTQYF
.	TRBV5-4	TRBJ2-5	.	CASSRDRSQETQYF
.	TRBV27	TRBJ2-7	.	CASSPSLARMSAEQYF
.	TRBV12-3/TRBV12-4	TRBJ2-7	.	CASSLESYEQYF
.	TRBV18	TRBJ1-6	.	CASSRGRDNSPLHF
.	TRBV24-1	TRBJ2-3	TRBD2	CATSDPGTSGSTDTQYF
once	TRBV18	TRBJ2-5	.	CASSPASQTSEAQYF
.	TRBV7-9	TRBJ1-4	TRBD1	CASSLRPGQGINEKLFF
few	TRBV19	TRBJ2-7	TRBD1	CASSIVRDSSYEQYF
few	TRBV5-6	TRBJ2-5	TRBD1	CASSRDRETQYF
.	TRBV28	TRBJ2-2	TRBD2	CASGASGRTTGELFF
.	TRBV12-3/TRBV12-4	TRBJ1-3	.	CASSLNSGNTIYF
.	TRBV7-6	TRBJ1-2	TRBD1	CASSLARGTGFHGYTF
.	TRBV5-1	TRBJ1-2	.	CASSLIGDTNYGYTF
.	TRBV4-3	TRBJ2-5	TRBD2	CASSQDQAGVGYQETQYF
.	TRBV11-2	TRBJ2-2	.	CASRTPTGNTGELFF
.	TRBV20-1	TRBJ2-1	.	CSALSYNEQFF
once	TRBV11-2	TRBJ2-3	.	CASSPTGSTQYF
.	TRBV12-5	TRBJ1-1	TRBD1	CASGLVKSGTGFNTEAFF
.	TRBV3-1/TRBV3-2	TRBJ2-3	.	CASSSRGGLGDTQYF
few	TRBV3-1/TRBV3-2	TRBJ1-6	.	CASNLGSHNSPLHF
.	TRBV2	TRBJ2-2	.	CASGEEPHTGELFF
.	TRBV28	TRBJ1-5	TRBD1	CASRTAGQVNQPQHF
.	TRBV5-6	TRBJ1-5	TRBD1	CASSFGTGPNQPQHF
many	TRBV18	TRBJ1-2	TRBD1	CASSHPGTGLSGYTF
few	TRBV6-6	TRBJ1-1	.	CASSYTTEAFF
.	TRBV19	TRBJ1-1	.	CASAEVMDTEAFF
.	TRBV9	TRBJ2-1	.	CASSVGSASYNEQFF
once	TRBV5-1	TRBJ1-4	.	CASSLGQGGEKLFF
.	TRBV5-5	TRBJ2-3	TRBD2	CASSLGGSGSWDTQYF
.	TRBV2	TRBJ2-2	TRBD1	CASRALGQGNTGELFF
.	TRBV29-1	TRBJ2-5	TRBD1	CSAGQGALETQYF
few	TRBV27	TRBJ1-5	.	CASSLRGGKQPQHF
.	TRBV5-5	TRBJ2-3	TRBD2	CASSLALAGVSDTQYF
.	TRBV11-2	TRBJ2-5	.	CASSKGGVQTQYF
.	TRBV3-1/TRBV3-2	TRBJ2-2	TRBD2	CASSHAGLAGVGELFF
.	TRBV5-6	TRBJ2-2	TRBD1	CASSPWTGGTTGELFF
.	TRBV7-8	TRBJ2-4	.	CASSLGGAGHIQYF
.	TRBV7-9	TRBJ2-3	TRBD2	CANTGTSGRSTDTQYF
.	TRBV19	TRBJ1-2	TRBD1	CASSPQDRLGYTF
.	TRBV28	TRBJ1-5	TRBD1	CASRPRGQGVNQPQHF
.	TRBV27	TRBJ2-1	.	CASRPDQAGVWNEQFF
.	TRBV19	TRBJ1-2	.	CASTPVAGARNLLLGYTF
.	TRBV29-1	TRBJ2-7	TRBD2	CSAGTSRAEQYF
once	TRBV11-1	TRBJ2-1	TRBD1	CASSLYGGTGNNEQFF
.	TRBV7-9	TRBJ2-7	TRBD1	CASSFPGGFDEQYF
.	TRBV30	TRBJ2-7	.	CAWSENYEQYF
.	TRBV19	TRBJ2-4	TRBD2	CASTPGGAGKLNIQYF
.	TRBV9	TRBJ2-3	TRBD1	CASSVGFLSGTEALDTQYF
.	TRBV20-1	TRBJ1-2	TRBD1	CSAGTGGGYTF
.	TRBV19	TRBJ2-6	TRBD2	CASSLRGGSGANVLTF